These T cell receptor beta chains were read from a single sample in a study of shared clonotypes between healthy human individuals. Assay used: immunoSEQ multiplex PCR; TCRdb lists only in-frame clones, some missing. The table records about 2.3 million clones, 92% of them present only once. Sequencing used naive CD4+ T cells from PBMCs. The origin of the receptors is a man aged 18-30 years in good health. Some clones in this sample may be carry-over from other donors' samples. Each CDR3 is given with its conserved first and last residue. The D gene is left open where the match is weak. Expanded clones get a size class; other rows say once, few or many, or leave the size out.

D gene: -
J gene: TRBJ2-7
clone size: -
V gene: TRBV28
CDR3 protein: CASSPGTKSSYEQYF
CDR3 DNA: TGTGCCAGCAGTCCCGGGACAAAGAGCTCCTACGAGCAGTACTTC

D gene: -
J gene: TRBJ1-1
clone size: -
V gene: TRBV6-5
CDR3 protein: CASSELVEAFF
CDR3 DNA: TGTGCCAGCAGTGAACTGGTTGAAGCTTTCTTT

D gene: -
J gene: TRBJ2-1
clone size: -
V gene: TRBV7-2
CDR3 protein: CASSSRLGPTIEQFF
CDR3 DNA: TGTGCCAGCAGCTCCAGACTAGGCCCAACAATCGAGCAGTTCTTC

D gene: -
J gene: TRBJ2-2
clone size: -
V gene: TRBV15
CDR3 protein: CATSRVSGGELFF
CDR3 DNA: TGTGCCACCAGCAGAGTGAGTGGCGGGGAGCTGTTTTTT

D gene: -
J gene: TRBJ2-7
clone size: -
V gene: TRBV19
CDR3 protein: CASSPRLSSYEQYF
CDR3 DNA: TGTGCCAGTAGTCCAAGGTTAAGTTCCTACGAGCAGTACTTC

D gene: -
J gene: TRBJ2-7
clone size: -
V gene: TRBV7-6
CDR3 protein: CASSKGRTAIYEQYF
CDR3 DNA: TGTGCCAGCAGTAAAGGCCGGACAGCGATCTACGAGCAGTACTTC

D gene: -
J gene: TRBJ2-3
clone size: -
V gene: TRBV6-6
CDR3 protein: CASSYLTVTDTQYF
CDR3 DNA: TGTGCCAGCAGTTATCTGACAGTTACAGATACGCAGTATTTT

D gene: TRBD2
J gene: TRBJ2-1
clone size: -
V gene: TRBV28
CDR3 protein: CASSLLGTSGRDEQFF
CDR3 DNA: TGTGCCAGCAGTCTCCTCGGGACTAGCGGGAGGGATGAGCAGTTCTTC

D gene: TRBD2
J gene: TRBJ2-1
clone size: -
V gene: TRBV7-6
CDR3 protein: CASSLALASGTTSYNEQFF
CDR3 DNA: TGTGCCAGCAGCTTAGCGCTGGCTAGCGGGACGACCTCCTACAATGAGCAGTTCTTC

D gene: TRBD2
J gene: TRBJ2-1
clone size: -
V gene: TRBV9
CDR3 protein: CASSVQLATSGYNEQFF
CDR3 DNA: TGTGCCAGCAGCGTACAATTGGCGACTAGCGGTTACAATGAGCAGTTCTTC

D gene: TRBD1
J gene: TRBJ2-7
clone size: once
V gene: TRBV28
CDR3 protein: CASSLSGQGTYEQYF
CDR3 DNA: TGTGCCAGCAGTTTATCGGGACAGGGCACCTACGAGCAGTACTTC

D gene: -
J gene: TRBJ2-7
clone size: -
V gene: TRBV5-4
CDR3 protein: CASSLVGANEQYF
CDR3 DNA: TGTGCCAGCAGCTTAGTAGGGGCTAACGAGCAGTACTTC

D gene: TRBD1
J gene: TRBJ2-7
clone size: -
V gene: TRBV4-3
CDR3 protein: CASSQDLGDRGRYEQYF
CDR3 DNA: TGCGCCAGCAGCCAAGATTTGGGGGACAGGGGGCGGTACGAGCAGTACTTC

D gene: -
J gene: TRBJ2-3
clone size: -
V gene: TRBV28
CDR3 protein: CASRRAGLGIDTQYF
CDR3 DNA: TGTGCCAGCAGACGGGCAGGGCTGGGGATAGATACGCAGTATTTT

D gene: TRBD1
J gene: TRBJ2-1
clone size: -
V gene: TRBV11-3
CDR3 protein: CASSKLTGTGLFF
CDR3 DNA: TGTGCCAGCAGCAAATTAACCGGGACAGGATTATTCTTC

D gene: -
J gene: TRBJ1-3
clone size: -
V gene: TRBV5-1
CDR3 protein: CASSLAISYSLGNTIYF
CDR3 DNA: TGCGCCAGCAGCTTGGCCATTTCCTACTCTCTCGGAAACACCATATATTTT

D gene: -
J gene: TRBJ2-3
clone size: -
V gene: TRBV14
CDR3 protein: CASSQEKARDTQYF
CDR3 DNA: TGTGCCAGCAGCCAAGAGAAAGCTAGGGATACGCAGTATTTT

D gene: TRBD2
J gene: TRBJ2-3
clone size: -
V gene: TRBV30
CDR3 protein: CAWRLAGDPDTQYF
CDR3 DNA: TGTGCCTGGAGACTAGCGGGAGACCCAGATACGCAGTATTTT

D gene: -
J gene: TRBJ1-1
clone size: -
V gene: TRBV28
CDR3 protein: CASSSSTTGWNTEAFF
CDR3 DNA: -

D gene: -
J gene: TRBJ1-5
clone size: -
V gene: TRBV19
CDR3 protein: CASMTHLERGQPQHF
CDR3 DNA: TGTGCCAGTATGACCCACTTGGAGCGCGGTCAGCCCCAGCATTTT

D gene: TRBD2
J gene: TRBJ2-7
clone size: -
V gene: TRBV28
CDR3 protein: CASSLPGLAGARDEQYF
CDR3 DNA: TGTGCCAGCAGTTTGCCGGGACTAGCGGGAGCACGCGACGAGCAGTACTTC

D gene: TRBD1
J gene: TRBJ2-4
clone size: -
V gene: TRBV2
CDR3 protein: CASSEEGQGRGVGKNIQYF
CDR3 DNA: TGTGCCAGCAGTGAAGAGGGACAGGGCAGGGGAGTAGGTAAAAACATTCAGTACTTC

D gene: TRBD1
J gene: TRBJ1-1
clone size: few
V gene: TRBV19
CDR3 protein: CASSISGTGAAFF
CDR3 DNA: TGTGCCAGTAGTATTTCCGGGACAGGGGCCGCTTTCTTT

D gene: -
J gene: TRBJ1-4
clone size: -
V gene: TRBV5-6
CDR3 protein: CASSLGQVSATNEKLFF
CDR3 DNA: TGTGCCAGCAGCTTGGGGCAGGTTTCTGCAACTAATGAAAAACTGTTTTTT

D gene: -
J gene: TRBJ1-2
clone size: -
V gene: TRBV14
CDR3 protein: CASSQDRSDYGYTF
CDR3 DNA: TGTGCCAGCAGCCAAGACAGGTCAGACTATGGCTACACCTTC

D gene: TRBD2
J gene: TRBJ2-1
clone size: -
V gene: TRBV11-2
CDR3 protein: CASSSQPTSGSYNEQFF
CDR3 DNA: TGTGCCAGCAGCTCACAGCCAACTAGCGGGAGCTACAATGAGCAGTTCTTC

D gene: TRBD2
J gene: TRBJ2-3
clone size: -
V gene: TRBV11-2
CDR3 protein: CASSPWTSGSQTGDTQYF
CDR3 DNA: TGTGCCAGCAGCCCATGGACTAGCGGGAGCCAAACGGGGGATACGCAGTATTTT

D gene: -
J gene: TRBJ1-1
clone size: -
V gene: TRBV6-5
CDR3 protein: CASGYRPWNTEAFF
CDR3 DNA: TGTGCCAGCGGTTACCGACCGTGGAACACTGAAGCTTTCTTT

D gene: -
J gene: TRBJ2-1
clone size: -
V gene: TRBV7-5
CDR3 protein: CARSFLLTGVVHNEQFF
CDR3 DNA: TGTGCCAGAAGCTTCCTACTAACGGGAGTAGTGCACAATGAGCAGTTCTTC

D gene: TRBD2
J gene: TRBJ2-6
clone size: -
V gene: TRBV5-1
CDR3 protein: CASSLVSGRVLSGANVLTF
CDR3 DNA: TGCGCCAGCAGCTTGGTGAGCGGGAGGGTCCTCTCTGGGGCCAACGTCCTGACTTTC

D gene: TRBD2
J gene: TRBJ2-1
clone size: -
V gene: TRBV10-3
CDR3 protein: CATASSGSVNEQFF
CDR3 DNA: TGTGCCACCGCGTCTAGCGGGAGTGTCAATGAGCAGTTCTTC

D gene: -
J gene: TRBJ1-1
clone size: few
V gene: TRBV7-9
CDR3 protein: CASSLAAGITEAFF
CDR3 DNA: TGTGCCAGCAGCTTAGCTGCAGGTATCACTGAAGCTTTCTTT

D gene: -
J gene: TRBJ2-5
clone size: -
V gene: TRBV5-4
CDR3 protein: CASSYPQETQYF
CDR3 DNA: TGTGCCAGCAGCTACCCCCAAGAGACCCAGTACTTC

D gene: -
J gene: TRBJ1-2
clone size: -
V gene: TRBV5-8
CDR3 protein: CASSLLDTVGYGYTF
CDR3 DNA: TGTGCCAGCAGCTTGTTGGACACCGTGGGCTATGGCTACACCTTC

D gene: TRBD1
J gene: TRBJ2-6
clone size: -
V gene: TRBV27
CDR3 protein: CASSPRQGNTGANVLTF
CDR3 DNA: TGTGCCAGCAGCCCACGACAGGGGAACACTGGGGCCAACGTCCTGACTTTC

D gene: TRBD2
J gene: TRBJ2-3
clone size: -
V gene: TRBV29-1
CDR3 protein: CSVARTSGKTDTQYF
CDR3 DNA: TGCAGCGTTGCCCGGACTAGCGGGAAGACAGATACGCAGTATTTT

D gene: TRBD1
J gene: TRBJ1-2
clone size: -
V gene: TRBV9
CDR3 protein: CASSPPTGAPGYGYTF
CDR3 DNA: TGTGCCAGCAGCCCACCAACAGGGGCCCCTGGTTATGGCTACACCTTC

D gene: -
J gene: TRBJ1-1
clone size: -
V gene: TRBV5-1
CDR3 protein: CASSSLPEGTEAFF
CDR3 DNA: TGCGCCAGCAGCTCACTCCCGGAGGGCACTGAAGCTTTCTTT

D gene: TRBD2
J gene: TRBJ2-7
clone size: -
V gene: TRBV7-2
CDR3 protein: CASSPGAGGPFYEQYF
CDR3 DNA: TGTGCCAGCAGCCCAGGCGCGGGAGGGCCGTTCTACGAGCAGTACTTC

D gene: TRBD1
J gene: TRBJ1-4
clone size: -
V gene: TRBV27
CDR3 protein: CASSLSGQGDRSGEKLFF
CDR3 DNA: TGTGCCAGCAGTTTATCGGGGCAGGGGGATAGGTCAGGAGAAAAACTGTTTTTT

D gene: -
J gene: TRBJ2-3
clone size: -
V gene: TRBV19
CDR3 protein: CASSRLAASTDTQYF
CDR3 DNA: TGTGCCAGTAGCCGACTGGCCGCTAGCACAGATACGCAGTATTTT

D gene: -
J gene: TRBJ2-5
clone size: -
V gene: TRBV7-2
CDR3 protein: CASSLVLQETQYF
CDR3 DNA: TGTGCCAGCAGCTTAGTACTTCAAGAGACCCAGTACTTC

D gene: TRBD2
J gene: TRBJ2-1
clone size: -
V gene: TRBV5-4
CDR3 protein: CAIGTSGTYNEQFF
CDR3 DNA: TGTGCCATCGGGACTAGCGGTACCTACAATGAGCAGTTCTTC